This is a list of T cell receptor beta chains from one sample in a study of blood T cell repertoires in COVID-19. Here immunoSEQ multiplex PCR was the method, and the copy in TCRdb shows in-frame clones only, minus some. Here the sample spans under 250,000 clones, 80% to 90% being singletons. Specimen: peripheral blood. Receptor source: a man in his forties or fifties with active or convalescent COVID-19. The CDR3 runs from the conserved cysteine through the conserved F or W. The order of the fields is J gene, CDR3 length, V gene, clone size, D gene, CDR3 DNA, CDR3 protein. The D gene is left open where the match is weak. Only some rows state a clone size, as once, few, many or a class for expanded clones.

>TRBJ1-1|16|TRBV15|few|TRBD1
TGTGCCACCAGCAGAGATCTTGGGACAGGGGGCCCTGAAGCTTTCTTT
CATSRDLGTGGPEAFF
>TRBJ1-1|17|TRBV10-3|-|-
TGTGCCATCAGTGTATCCCCGGGGGTCAGGTATGAAACTGAAGCTTTCTTT
CAISVSPGVRYETEAFF
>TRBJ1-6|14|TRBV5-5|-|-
TGTGCCAGCAGCTCAACAGGGACCAATTCACCCCTCCACTTT
CASSSTGTNSPLHF
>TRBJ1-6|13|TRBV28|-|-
TGTGCCACATCAAGGGGGAATAATTCACCCCTCCACTTT
CATSRGNNSPLHF
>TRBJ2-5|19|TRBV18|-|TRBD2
TGTGCCAGCTCGCCGAGACTAGCGGGAGTAATGGGGATACAAGAGACCCAGTACTTC
CASSPRLAGVMGIQETQYF
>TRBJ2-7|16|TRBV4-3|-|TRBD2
TGCGCCAGCAGCCATGTGGGTGGGGGGGACTCCTACGAGCAGTACTTC
CASSHVGGGDSYEQYF
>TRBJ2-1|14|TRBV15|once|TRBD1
TGTGCCACCAGCATCAGGGACAGGGCCCATGAGCAGTTCTTC
CATSIRDRAHEQFF
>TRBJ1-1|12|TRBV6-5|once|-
TGTGCCAGCAGCAACCAGGGACTGAGGGCTTTCTTT
CASSNQGLRAFF
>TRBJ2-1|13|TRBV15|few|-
TGTGCCACCAGCAGACTCCCCATCGGTGAGCAGTTCTTC
CATSRLPIGEQFF
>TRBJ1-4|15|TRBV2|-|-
TGTGCCAGCAGCCCATCGAGGATATCCGGGGAAAAACTGTTTTTT
CASSPSRISGEKLFF
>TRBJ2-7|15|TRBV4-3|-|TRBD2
TGCGCCAGCAGCCAAGACCTAGCGGATACCTACGAGCAGTACTTC
CASSQDLADTYEQYF
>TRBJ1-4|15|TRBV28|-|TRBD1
TGTGCCAGCAGTTTCAGGGGGGCAACTAATGAAAAACTGTTTTTT
CASSFRGATNEKLFF
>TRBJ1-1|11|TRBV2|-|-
TGTGCCAGCAGGGAACAGGGCGAAGCTTTCTTT
CASREQGEAFF
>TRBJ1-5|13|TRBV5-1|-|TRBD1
TGCGCCAGCAGCCCGGACAGGGCGGGTCCCCAGCATTTT
CASSPDRAGPQHF
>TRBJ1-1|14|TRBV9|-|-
TGTGCCAGCAGCGTAGGGTGGGCGAACACTGAAGCTTTCTTT
CASSVGWANTEAFF
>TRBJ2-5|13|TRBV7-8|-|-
TGTGCCAGCAGCCCAAGCGGTAAAGAGACCCAGTACTTC
CASSPSGKETQYF
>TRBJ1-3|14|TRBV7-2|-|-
TGTGCCAGCAGCTTGGGAGTCTCTGGAAACACCATATATTTT
CASSLGVSGNTIYF
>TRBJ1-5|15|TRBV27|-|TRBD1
TGTGCCAGCAGTTTATTAGGGCAGGGGGATCAGCCCCAGCATTTT
CASSLLGQGDQPQHF
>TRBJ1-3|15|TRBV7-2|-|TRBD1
TGTGCCAGCAGTACGACAGGGGGCACGGGAAACACCATATATTTT
CASSTTGGTGNTIYF
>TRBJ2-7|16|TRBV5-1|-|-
TGCGCCAGCAGCTTGGCCAATCGGGCTAGCCTGAAGGAGCAGTACTTC
CASSLANRASLKEQYF
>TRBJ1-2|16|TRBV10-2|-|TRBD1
TGCGCCAGCAGTGAGGCGGGGGGACAGGGGAGGTATGGCTACACCTTC
CASSEAGGQGRYGYTF
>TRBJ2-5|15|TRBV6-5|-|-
TGTGCCAGCAGTTACGGACCTAGCTCTGGGGAGACCCAGTACTTC
CASSYGPSSGETQYF
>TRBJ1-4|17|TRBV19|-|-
TGTGCCAGTAGTGCGGGTCGACGGGCCGGTGAGAATGAAAAACTGTTTTTT
CASSAGRRAGENEKLFF
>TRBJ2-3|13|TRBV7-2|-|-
TGTGCCAGCAGCGTTTTCTTCACAGATACGCAGTATTTT
CASSVFFTDTQYF
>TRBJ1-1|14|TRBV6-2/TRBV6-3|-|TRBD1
TGTGCCAGCAGTTACTCCAGGGGGGATACTGAAGCTTTCTTT
CASSYSRGDTEAFF
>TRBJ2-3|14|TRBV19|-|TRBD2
TGTGCCAGCAGTTGGGGGGGTGACACAGATACGCAGTATTTT
CASSWGGDTDTQYF
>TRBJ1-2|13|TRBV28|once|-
TGTGCCAGCAGTGCGACAGAGGTCTATGGCTACACCTTC
CASSATEVYGYTF
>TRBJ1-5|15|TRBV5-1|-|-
TGCGCCAGCAGCTTGGCGGGGATAAGCAATCAGCCCCAGCATTTT
CASSLAGISNQPQHF
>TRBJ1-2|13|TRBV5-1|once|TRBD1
TGCGCCAGCAGCCCGGCTACAGGGGTCGGCTACACCTTC
CASSPATGVGYTF
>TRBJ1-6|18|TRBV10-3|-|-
TGTGCCATCAGTGAGTCAGGCAGGGCGAGCTCCTATAATTCACCCCTCCACTTT
CAISESGRASSYNSPLHF
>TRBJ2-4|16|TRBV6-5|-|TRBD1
TGTGCCAGCAGTTACTCGGGAAGGGGGCCCAAAAACATTCAGTACTTC
CASSYSGRGPKNIQYF
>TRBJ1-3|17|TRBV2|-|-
TGTGCCAGCACCCCTGGGGGAGGGCAACTAGCTGGAAACACCATATATTTT
CASTPGGGQLAGNTIYF
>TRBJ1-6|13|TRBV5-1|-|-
TGCGCCAGCAGTCGGGAGTCAAATTCACCCCTCCACTTT
CASSRESNSPLHF
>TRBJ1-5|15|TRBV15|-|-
TGTGCCACCAGCAGAGACGGGAATAGCAATCAGCCCCAGCATTTT
CATSRDGNSNQPQHF
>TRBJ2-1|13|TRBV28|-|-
TGTGCCATCAACCAAAACAGGGTTGATGAGCAGTTCTTC
CAINQNRVDEQFF
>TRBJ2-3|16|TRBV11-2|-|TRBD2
TGTGCCAGCAGCTTAGAAGCGGGGGCGCCCCTGGATACGCAGTATTTT
CASSLEAGAPLDTQYF
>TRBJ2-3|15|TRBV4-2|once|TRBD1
TGTGCCAGCAGCCAAGGTCGACAGGGGGCGGATACGCAGTATTTT
CASSQGRQGADTQYF
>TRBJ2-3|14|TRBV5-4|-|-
TGTGCCAGCAGCTTGGGGGAGGAGACAGATACGCAGTATTTT
CASSLGEETDTQYF
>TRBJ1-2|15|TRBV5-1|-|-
TGCGCCAGCAGCTTGGAAACAGGGAGGGACTATGGCTACACCTTC
CASSLETGRDYGYTF
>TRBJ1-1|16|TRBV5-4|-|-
TGTGCCAGCAGCCCCGCCGGGGGGAGGGGGAACACTGAAGCTTTCTTT
CASSPAGGRGNTEAFF
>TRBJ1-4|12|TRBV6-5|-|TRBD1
TGTGCCAGCAGGGGGGACAGTTATGAGCTGTTTTTT
CASRGDSYELFF